The T cell receptor beta chain described here comes from a study of blood T cell repertoires in COVID-19 (dated by TCRdb to between 2020 and 2021). About the full investigation: Collaborator samples came from the United States, Italy and Spain and covered acute and convalescent phases of COVID-19. The material from the prospective study consisted of cDNA or gDNA derived from T cells, B-cell-depleted T cells, or PBMCs. Subjects who had been exposed to COVID-19, were actively infected with it, or had recovered from it provided the deeply sampled blood TCRbeta repertoires that made up the dataset. The repertoires were made available in a free public database intended to serve as a resource for research on the immune response to SARS-CoV-2. The samples were drawn from two sources: the first 160 participants of the ongoing ImmuneRACE study, and 1,000 to 1,500 subjects contributed by 6 global collaborators. Nearly every sample came with metadata listing a de-identified subject ID, COVID-19 status, age in years and sex. Where available, HLA class I and class II types were taken from metadata supplied by the sample provider and were not determined by assay-based typing.

V is cut by 2 bases and J by 1 base, and the space between the germline ends is 9 bases. CDR1 and CDR2 are read off the germline V gene as SGHAT and FQNNGV. The CDR3 has 15 amino acids, counting the end cysteine and phenylalanine. Kept here is only the CDR3 DNA, which spans 45 bases and is read in frame from base 1. The collaborating institutions used their own protocols to collect whole blood in K2EDTA tubes. For TCRbeta analysis, collaborators shipped samples as frozen whole blood, isolated PBMCs, or DNA extracted from either of those sample types. On the study overall, not on this receptor specifically: The amount of clinical and demographic metadata varied by source and participant and was provided uncurated.

TCRbeta CDR3 regions were amplified from genomic DNA using the immunoSEQ Assay, a bias-controlled multiplex PCR. The published analysis was carried out like this. The number of nucleated cells in each sample was estimated from the amplification of reference gene primers within the assay. Sequence reads were collapsed and filtered to measure the absolute abundance of every unique TCRbeta CDR3 rearrangement. For each sample, productive Simpson clonality was calculated as the square root of Simpson's diversity index across productive rearrangements. Not all clones reach the TCRdb copy of this immuneACCESS table, which keeps in-frame sequences only. Checked studies attribute under half of the gap to unresolved V genes and leave the rest unexplained. V, J and clone size derive from that table, while D and trimming were established from the DNA sequence. This sample lists about 64,000 clones; more than 70% were detected once. The biggest ten clones account for around 3.9% of the sample.

Points on this clone: The specificity of this receptor is unknown. Base qualities are missing; no much larger clone stands one base away.

The sequence was obtained from a man in his 70s with acute or convalescent COVID-19. This chain joins TRBV11-2 to TRBJ1-5, with no reliable assignment of the D segment. What was sequenced was peripheral blood. The nucleotide sequence is TGTGCCAGCAGCTTAAACGGGGTGAGCAATCAGCCCCAGCATTTT. Its translation reads: CASSLNGVSNQPQHF.